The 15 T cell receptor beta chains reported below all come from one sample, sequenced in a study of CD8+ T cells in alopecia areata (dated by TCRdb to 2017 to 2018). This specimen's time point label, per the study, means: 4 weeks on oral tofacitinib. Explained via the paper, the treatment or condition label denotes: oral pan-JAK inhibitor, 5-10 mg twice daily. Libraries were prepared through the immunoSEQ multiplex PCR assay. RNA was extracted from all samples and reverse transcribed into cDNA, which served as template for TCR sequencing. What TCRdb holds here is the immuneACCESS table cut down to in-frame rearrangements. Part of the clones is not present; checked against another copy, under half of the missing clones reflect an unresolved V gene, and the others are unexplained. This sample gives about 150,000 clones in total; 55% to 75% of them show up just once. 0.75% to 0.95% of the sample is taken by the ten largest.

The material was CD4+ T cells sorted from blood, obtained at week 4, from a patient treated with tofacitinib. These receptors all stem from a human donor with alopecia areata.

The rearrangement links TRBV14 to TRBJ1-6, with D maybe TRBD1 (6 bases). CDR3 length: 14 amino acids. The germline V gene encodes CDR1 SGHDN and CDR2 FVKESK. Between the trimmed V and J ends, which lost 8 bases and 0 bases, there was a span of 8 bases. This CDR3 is CASQGSSYNSPLHF. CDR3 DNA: TGTGCCAGCCAGGGGAGCTCCTATAATTCACCCCTCCACTTT.

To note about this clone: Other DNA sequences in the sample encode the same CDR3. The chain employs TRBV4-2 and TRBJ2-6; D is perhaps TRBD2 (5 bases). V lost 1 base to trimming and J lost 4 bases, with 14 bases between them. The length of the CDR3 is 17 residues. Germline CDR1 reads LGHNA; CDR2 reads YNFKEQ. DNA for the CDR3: TGTGCCAGCAGCCAAGGAATGGGAGCGCAAGGGGCCAACGTCCTGACTTTC. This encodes CASSQGMGAQGANVLTF.

CDR3 region: CAWRGDSFTDTQYF. The CDR3 DNA is TGTGCCTGGAGGGGAGACAGTTTCACAGATACGCAGTATTTT. The V and J genes are TRBV30 and TRBJ2-3; either TRBD1 or TRBD2 may fit D (5 bases each). This CDR3 has 14 amino acids. Between the trimmed V and J ends, which lost 3 bases and 2 bases, there was a span of 12 bases. CDR1 GTSNPN and CDR2 SVGIG come from the germline V gene (reference sequence).

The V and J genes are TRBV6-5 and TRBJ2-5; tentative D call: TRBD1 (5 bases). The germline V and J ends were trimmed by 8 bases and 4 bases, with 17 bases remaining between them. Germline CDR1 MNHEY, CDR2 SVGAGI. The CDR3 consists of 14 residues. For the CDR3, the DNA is TGTGCCAGCCATTCAGGGATTGCTCGAGAGACCCAGTACTTC. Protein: CASHSGIARETQYF.

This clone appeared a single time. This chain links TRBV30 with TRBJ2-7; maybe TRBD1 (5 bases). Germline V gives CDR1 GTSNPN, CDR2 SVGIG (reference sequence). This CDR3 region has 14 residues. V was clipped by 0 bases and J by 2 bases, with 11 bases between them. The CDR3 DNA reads TGTGCCTGGAGTGTACAGGACCTACCCTACGAGCAGTACTTC. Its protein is CAWSVQDLPYEQYF.

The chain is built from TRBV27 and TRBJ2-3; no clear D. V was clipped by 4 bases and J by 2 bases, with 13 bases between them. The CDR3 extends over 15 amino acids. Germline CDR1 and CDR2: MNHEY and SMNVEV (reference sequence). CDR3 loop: CASSSSRVLTDTQYF. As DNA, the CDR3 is TGTGCCAGCAGTTCCTCCCGGGTACTCACAGATACGCAGTATTTT.

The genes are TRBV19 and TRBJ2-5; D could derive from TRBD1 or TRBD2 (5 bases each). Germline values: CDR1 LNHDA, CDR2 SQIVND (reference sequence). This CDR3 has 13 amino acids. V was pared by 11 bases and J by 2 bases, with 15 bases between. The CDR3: CAGAWDRQETQYF. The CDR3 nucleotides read TGTGCCGGCGCTTGGGACCGACAAGAGACCCAGTACTTC.

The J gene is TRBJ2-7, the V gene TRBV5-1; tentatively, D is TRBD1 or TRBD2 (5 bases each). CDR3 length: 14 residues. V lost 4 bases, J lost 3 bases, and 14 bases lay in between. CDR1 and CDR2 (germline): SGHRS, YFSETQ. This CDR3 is CASSTGTVGYEQYF. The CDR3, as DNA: TGCGCCAGCAGCACGGGGACGGTGGGCTACGAGCAGTACTTC.

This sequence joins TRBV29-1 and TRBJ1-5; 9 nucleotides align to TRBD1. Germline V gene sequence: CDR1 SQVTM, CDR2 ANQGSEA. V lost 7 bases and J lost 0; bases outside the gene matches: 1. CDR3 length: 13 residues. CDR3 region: CSGTGVSNQPQHF. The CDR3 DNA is TGCAGCGGGACAGGGGTTAGCAATCAGCCCCAGCATTTT.

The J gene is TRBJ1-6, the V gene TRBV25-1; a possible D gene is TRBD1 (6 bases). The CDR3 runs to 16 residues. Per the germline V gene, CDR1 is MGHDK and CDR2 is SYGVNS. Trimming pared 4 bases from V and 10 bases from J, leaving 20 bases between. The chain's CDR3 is CASSGEGGNRVSPLHF. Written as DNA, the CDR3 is TGTGCCAGCAGTGGGGAAGGGGGTAATCGGGTGTCACCCCTCCACTTT.

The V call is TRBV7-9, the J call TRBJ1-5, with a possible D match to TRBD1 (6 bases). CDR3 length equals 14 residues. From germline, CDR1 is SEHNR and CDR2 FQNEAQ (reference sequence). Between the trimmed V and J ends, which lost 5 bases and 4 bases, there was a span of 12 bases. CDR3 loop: CASSTGTDNQPQHF. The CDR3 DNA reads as TGTGCCAGCAGCACAGGGACCGATAATCAGCCCCAGCATTTT.

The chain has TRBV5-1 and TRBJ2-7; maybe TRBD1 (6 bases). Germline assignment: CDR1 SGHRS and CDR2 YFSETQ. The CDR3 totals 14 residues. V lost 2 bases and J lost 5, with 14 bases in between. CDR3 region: CASSLQGTPHEQYF. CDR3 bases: TGCGCCAGCAGCTTACAGGGTACCCCCCACGAGCAGTACTTC.

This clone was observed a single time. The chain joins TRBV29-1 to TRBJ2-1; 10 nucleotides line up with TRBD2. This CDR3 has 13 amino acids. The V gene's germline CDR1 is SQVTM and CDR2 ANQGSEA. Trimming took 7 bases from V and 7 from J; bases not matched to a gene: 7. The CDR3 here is CSAAPLAGNEQFF. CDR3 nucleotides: TGCAGCGCCGCCCCACTAGCGGGGAATGAGCAGTTCTTC.

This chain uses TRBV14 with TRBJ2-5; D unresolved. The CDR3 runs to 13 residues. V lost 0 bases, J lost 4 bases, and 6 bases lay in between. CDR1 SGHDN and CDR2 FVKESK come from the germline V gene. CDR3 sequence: CASSQDRRETQYF. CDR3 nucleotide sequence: TGTGCCAGCAGCCAAGATCGACGAGAGACCCAGTACTTC.

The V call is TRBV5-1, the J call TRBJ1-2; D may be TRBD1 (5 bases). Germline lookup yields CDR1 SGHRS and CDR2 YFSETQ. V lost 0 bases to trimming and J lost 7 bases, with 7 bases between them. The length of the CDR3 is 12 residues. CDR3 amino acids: CASSLGDGGYTF. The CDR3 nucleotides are TGCGCCAGCAGCTTGGGGGACGGTGGCTACACCTTC.